A single sample is the source of the 5 T cell receptor beta chains below, sequenced in a study of blood T cell repertoires in COVID-19. Clones were sequenced by immunoSEQ multiplex PCR, and TCRdb holds only the in-frame ones, with some missing. Of roughly 120,000 clones detected, approximately 85% appear once; the ten largest clones hold 9% to 13%. Sequenced sample: peripheral blood. These TCRs come from a human donor in a cohort sampled during active COVID-19.

In its sample, this clone was seen a few times. The chain has TRBV5-7 and TRBJ1-6; D uncertain. TRBV5-7 is assigned to the ORF class and has an uncertain function. Trimming cost V 1 base and J 6 bases, with 11 bases left between them. This CDR3 contains 15 residues. CDR3 coding DNA: TGTGCCAGCAGCTTGTGTGCGCGGTTTAATTCACCCCTCCACTTT. Translation: CASSLCARFNSPLHF.

A single count supports this clone. CDR3 nucleotide sequence: TGTGCCAGCAGCGAGGTTGGGGGGGGCGCGACCGGGGAGCTGTTTTTT. Its protein product is CASSEVGGGATGELFF. This chain links TRBV2 with TRBJ2-2; possibly TRBD2 for D (7 bases). The CDR3 contains 16 residues. Looked up from germline, CDR1 is SNHLY and CDR2 is FYNNEI. Trimming stripped 6 bases from V and 5 bases from J, with 19 bases between.

This clone was counted a single time. The rearrangement uses TRBV9 and TRBJ2-7; D remains ambiguous. Trimming took 1 base from V and 6 from J, leaving 17 bases between them. The germline V gene encodes CDR1 SGDLS and CDR2 YYNGEE. The length of the CDR3 is 15 residues. CDR3 bases: TGTGCCAGCAGCGTATCGGGTGCCTCTTTGGGCGAGCAGTACTTC. The encoded protein is CASSVSGASLGEQYF.

V usage is TRBV15 and J usage is TRBJ2-5; 8 nucleotides agree with TRBD2. Germline CDR1 is LNHNV and CDR2 is YYDKDF (reference sequence). V dropped 3 bases and J dropped 0; count of bases not matched to a gene: 6. The CDR3 loop spans 16 amino acids. In DNA, the CDR3 is TGTGCCACCAGCAGCCTGCTAGCGGGTCACCAAGAGACCCAGTACTTC. Its translation is CATSSLLAGHQETQYF.

V and J are TRBV6-2 or TRBV6-3 and TRBJ2-2; D is possibly TRBD2 (7 bases). The germline V and J ends were trimmed by 7 bases and 4 bases, with 13 bases remaining between them. The CDR3 totals 14 residues. The germline V gene encodes CDR1 MNHEY and CDR2 SVGEGT. CDR3 residues: CASTPGGPTGELFF. The DNA for the CDR3 is TGTGCCAGCACCCCCGGGGGGCCCACCGGGGAGCTGTTTTTT.